This TCR beta chain was found in a study of blood T cell repertoires in COVID-19. Study-level background: Sample material is recorded as cDNA or gDNA derived from T cells, B-cell-depleted T cells, or PBMCs.

Profiled with immunoSEQ multiplex PCR; TCRdb holds only in-frame clones, not every one. The sample shows 150,000 to 200,000 clones, 82% of them seen only once. V dropped 5 bases and J dropped 0; count of bases not matched to a gene: 13. CDR1 and CDR2 from the germline V gene are SGHAT and FQNNGV. The CDR3 has 19 residues. The V and J genes are TRBV11-2 and TRBJ2-6; the match to TRBD1 covers 7 bases. Sequenced material: peripheral blood. The sequence was collected from a woman between 65 and 79 years old with acute or convalescent COVID-19. The DNA for the CDR3 is TGTGCCAGCAGCCCACTCGACAGGGCCGTGATCTCTGGGGCCAACGTCCTGACTTTC. Its protein is CASSPLDRAVISGANVLTF.